A single T cell receptor beta chain is shown here with its context. Its antigen is unknown. The data are from a study of early T cells in non-severe SARS-CoV-2 infection. Across the study: Sequencing used unsorted whole-blood bulk RNA, so chains lack pairing. General observations from the study: In VDJdb matching, anti-spike CD8 responses were favored while private and CD4 specificities went missing.

The CDR3 is 13 residues long. Germline V gives CDR1 SSHAT, CDR2 FNYEAQ (reference sequence). V lost 2 bases and J lost 3, with 8 bases in between. Unique molecular identifiers were attached to individual cDNA molecules. TCRdb itself ran the 5' RACE reads through MiXCR, one entry per CDR3 protein. The sample lists approximately 110,000 distinct CDR3 sequences, about 15% seen once, with just over 20% in the top ten. This chain connects TRBV7-7 to TRBJ2-7; no firm D call. Sequencing was performed on whole blood. The receptor was isolated from an adult who was a healthcare worker with PCR-confirmed SARS-CoV-2 infection or an uninfected control (not recorded which). The CDR3 here is CASSLKGSYEQYF. CDR3 DNA: TGTGCCAGCAGCTTAAAGGGTAGCTACGAGCAGTACTTC.